These 32 T cell receptor beta chains share one sample of origin, sequenced in a study of T cells after yellow fever vaccination. TCRdb reprocessed the 5' RACE reads via MiXCR and lists one record per CDR3 protein. There are fewer than 350,000 distinct CDR3 sequences in the sample; 3.6% occur only once, and 20% to 30% lies in the top ten. The sequencing here drew on PBMCs, taken on the day of the yellow fever booster vaccination. The receptors were gathered from a man between 18 and 29 years old who received the YFV17D yellow fever vaccine.

This clonotype was observed at least ten times. This chain connects TRBV15 to TRBJ1-4; 7 bases align to TRBD1. The V gene end was trimmed by 5 bases and the J gene end by 8 bases; junction bases not matched to a gene: 5. The CDR3 loop spans 13 amino acids. Germline CDR1 LNHNV, CDR2 YYDKDF (reference sequence). CDR3 residues: CATSERGQEKLFF. Here the CDR3 DNA reads TGTGCCACCAGCGAGAGGGGGCAGGAAAAACTGTTTTTT. Variable domain in full (rest from reference TRBV15 and TRBJ1-4): DAMVIQNPRYQVTQFGKPVTLSCSQTLNHNVMYWYQQKSSQAPKLLFHYYDKDFNNEADTPDNFQSRRPNTSFCFLDIRSPGLGDTAMYLCATSERGQEKLFFGSGTQLSVL.

This clonotype appeared many times. The junction departs from the called germline gene at one end, perhaps through a read error. The CDR3: CASSPGLAGGPVIVF. CDR3 in DNA: TGTGCCAGCAGCCCAGGACTAGCGGGGGGGCCGGTCATAGTCTTC. V and J are TRBV7-8 and TRBJ2-1; 15 bases line up with TRBD2. The germline V gene encodes CDR1 SGHVS and CDR2 FQNEAQ. The CDR3 sequence is 15 residues long.

This clonotype was counted at least ten times. This chain uses TRBV7-2 with TRBJ2-1, with a tentative D call TRBD2 (7 bases). Germline lookup yields CDR1 SGHTA and CDR2 FQGNSA. This CDR3 has 13 residues. V lost 10 bases, J lost 9 bases, and 19 bases lay in between. The CDR3 reads CATTGRGYFEQFF. DNA for the CDR3: TGTGCCACCACAGGGAGGGGGTACTTTGAGCAGTTCTTC.

This clonotype was counted many times. This chain joins TRBV14 and TRBJ2-5, with D perhaps matching TRBD2 (6 bases). V was trimmed by 4 bases and J by 4 bases, leaving 19 bases between them. The CDR3 has 16 residues. Germline V gene sequence: CDR1 SGHDN, CDR2 FVKESK. The CDR3 bases are TGTGCCAGCAGCCCGCTCTCCACCCGGGGGATAGAGACCCAGTACTTC. Its translation is CASSPLSTRGIETQYF.

This clonotype was counted between two and nine times. The gene calls are TRBV3-1 and TRBJ2-1; tentative D call: TRBD1 (6 bases). V shed 2 bases and J shed 3 bases, with 8 bases lying between them. CDR3 length equals 14 residues. CDR1 is LGHDT, CDR2 YNNKEL, per germline (reference sequence). The chain's CDR3 is CASSQTTGYNEQFF. The CDR3 region has the DNA TGTGCCAGCAGCCAAACGACAGGCTACAATGAGCAGTTCTTC.

A remark on this clonotype: This could be a read error, since a much larger clone is one nucleotide away. The chain has TRBV4-1 and TRBJ2-3, with D perhaps given as TRBD1 or TRBD2 (5 bases each). The CDR3 has 15 residues. Germline V gives CDR1 MGHRA, CDR2 YSYEKL. CDR3 DNA sequence: TGCGCCAGCTGCCACCACGGGACCGCGACAGATACGCAGTATTTT. Amino acid sequence: CASCHHGTATDTQYF.

The rearrangement joins TRBV14 to TRBJ2-5, with D uncertain. V was pared by 4 bases and J by 7 bases, with 16 bases between. This CDR3 region has 14 residues. The germline CDR1 and CDR2 sequences are SGHDN and FVKESK. CDR3 loop: CASSPLGIDGTQYF. For the CDR3, the DNA is TGTGCCAGCAGCCCCCTTGGGATAGATGGGACCCAGTACTTC.

V gene TRBV12-3 or TRBV12-4 combines with J gene TRBJ2-5; possibly TRBD1 for D (5 bases). With 5 bases removed from V and 5 bases from J, the gap between germline ends came to 15 bases. CDR3 length: 14 amino acids. The CDR3 protein is CASSIQGLGETQYF. In DNA form, the CDR3 reads TGTGCCAGCAGTATCCAGGGATTGGGGGAGACCCAGTACTTC.

This clonotype occurred a few times. This chain uses TRBV19 with TRBJ2-1, with D uncertain. Trimming removed 0 bases at V and 11 bases at J, with 5 bases between. This CDR3 comprises 11 residues. Germline V gene lookup returns CDR1 LNHDA and CDR2 SQIVND (reference sequence). CDR3 in amino acids: CASSIESQQFF. CDR3 DNA sequence: TGTGCCAGTAGTATAGAGTCACAGCAGTTCTTC. Complete variable domain (other parts from reference TRBV19 and TRBJ2-1): DGGITQSPKYLFRKEGQNVTLSCEQNLNHDAMYWYRQDPGQGLRLIYYSQIVNDFQKGDIAEGYSVSREKKESFPLTVTSAQKNPTAFYLCASSIESQQFFGPGTRLTVL.

This clonotype was observed a handful of times. The chain carries TRBV7-6 and TRBJ2-7, with D perhaps being TRBD1 or TRBD2 (6 bases each). Germline values: CDR1 SGHVS, CDR2 FNYEAQ. The V gene lost 0 bases and the J gene lost 6 bases, with 15 bases spanning the gap. The CDR3 extends over 15 amino acids. This CDR3 reads CASSLAQGGFREQYV. The CDR3 region has the DNA TGTGCCAGCAGCTTAGCACAGGGAGGTTTCCGCGAGCAGTACGTC.

This clonotype was recorded a few times. The rearrangement uses TRBV2 and TRBJ1-2, with unresolved D. Trimming cost V 1 base and J 5 bases, with 8 bases left between them. This CDR3 region has 13 residues. In germline, CDR1 is SNHLY, CDR2 FYNNEI. The CDR3 DNA reads as TGTGCCAGCAGTGAAGGCGGACGGTATGGCTACACCTTC. Its translation: CASSEGGRYGYTF.

This clonotype was counted at least ten times. This chain joins TRBV12-3 or TRBV12-4 and TRBJ1-2; no clear D gene. CDR3 length equals 15 residues. V lost 4 bases, J lost 6 bases, and 18 bases lay in between. This CDR3 is CASSSSYVGIHGYTF. CDR3 sequence (DNA): TGTGCCAGCAGTTCTTCTTATGTAGGGATACATGGCTACACCTTC.

V and J are TRBV29-1 and TRBJ2-7, with D uncertain. In germline, CDR1 is SQVTM, CDR2 ANQGSEA. Between the trimmed V and J ends, which lost 3 bases and 4 bases, there was a span of 7 bases. This CDR3 comprises 11 residues. The CDR3 is CSVDKGYEQYF. The CDR3 DNA reads as TGCAGCGTTGACAAAGGTTACGAGCAGTACTTC.

This clonotype has ten or more counts. This chain joins TRBV29-1 and TRBJ2-2; D is uncertain. Trimming removed 3 bases from V and 5 bases from J, with 7 bases in between. The germline V gene encodes CDR1 SQVTM and CDR2 ANQGSEA. This CDR3 comprises 12 residues. Here the CDR3 DNA reads TGCAGCGTTGATCTGGGGACCGGGGAGCTGTTTTTT. Its translation: CSVDLGTGELFF.

The V call is TRBV18, the J call TRBJ1-1; 7 nucleotides align to TRBD1. The ends lost 2 bases at V and 1 base at J; junction bases unmatched: 10. The length of the CDR3 is 17 residues. CDR1 and CDR2 (germline): KGHSH, LQKENI. CDR3 region: CASSPNRGVVRNTEAFF. DNA of the CDR3: TGTGCCAGCTCACCAAACAGGGGCGTTGTTAGGAACACTGAAGCTTTCTTT.

The rearrangement links TRBV5-1 to TRBJ1-5; TRBD1 might be the D (6 bases). Germline V gene sequence: CDR1 SGHRS, CDR2 YFSETQ. With 4 bases removed from V and 7 bases from J, the gap between germline ends came to 15 bases. This CDR3 is 14 amino acids long. Here the CDR3 reads CASSPHRDGQPQHF. For the CDR3, the DNA is TGCGCCAGCAGCCCGCACAGGGACGGGCAGCCCCAGCATTTT.

This clonotype was detected a few times. The chain couples TRBV5-1 to TRBJ2-5, with TRBD2 as a possible D gene (5 bases). V lost 3 bases and J 5 bases, leaving 11 bases between the germline ends. The CDR3 is 13 residues long. Per the germline V gene, CDR1 is SGHRS and CDR2 is YFSETQ. CDR3 sequence: CASSYTRLETQYF. CDR3 nucleotide sequence: TGCGCCAGCAGCTATACTAGATTGGAGACCCAGTACTTC.

The chain couples TRBV10-3 to TRBJ2-2, with no clear D. This CDR3 comprises 14 residues. V was clipped by 3 bases and J by 1 base, with 6 bases between them. Germline-derived CDR1 and CDR2 are ENHRY and SYGVKD. CDR3 coding DNA: TGTGCCATCAGTGAAAAACAGAACACCGGGGAGCTGTTTTTT. It is translated as CAISEKQNTGELFF.

At least ten counts were recorded for this clonotype. The chain combines TRBV5-1 with TRBJ2-1; perhaps TRBD1 as D (5 bases). Trimming took 0 bases from V and 8 from J, leaving 12 bases between them. The germline V gene has CDR1 SGHRS and CDR2 YFSETQ. There are 14 residues in the CDR3. The DNA for the CDR3 is TGCGCCAGCAGCTTGGGTCAGGGCGGCCATGAGCAGTTCTTC. This codes for CASSLGQGGHEQFF.

The rearrangement uses TRBV29-1 and TRBJ2-1; D perhaps matches TRBD1 (5 bases). The V end was cut by 5 bases, the J end by 3 bases, with 11 bases between. Germline V lookup: CDR1 SQVTM, CDR2 ANQGSEA. The CDR3 runs 13 residues. CDR3 sequence reads: CSVLTVDYNEQFF. For the CDR3, the DNA is TGCAGCGTTTTGACAGTGGACTACAATGAGCAGTTCTTC.

This clonotype occurred many times. This sequence joins TRBV5-1 and TRBJ2-2; D uncertain. V was shortened by 0 bases and J by 1 base, with 7 bases between the two germline ends. The CDR3 is 15 amino acids. Germline lookup yields CDR1 SGHRS and CDR2 YFSETQ. Here the CDR3 DNA reads TGCGCCAGCAGCTTGGGCCAGGTGAACACCGGGGAGCTGTTTTTT. It translates to CASSLGQVNTGELFF.

The rearrangement uses TRBV6-6 and TRBJ2-3; D is uncertain. This CDR3 has 14 amino acids. Germline CDR1 and CDR2: MNHNY and SVGAGI (reference sequence). Trimming cost V 4 bases and J 2 bases, with 10 bases left between them. The CDR3 reads CASSFPRATDTQYF. The CDR3 DNA is TGTGCCAGCAGTTTTCCTAGGGCCACAGATACGCAGTATTTT.

This clonotype was detected ten times or more. This chain uses TRBV5-6 with TRBJ2-2; D remains ambiguous. Trimming removed 4 bases at V and 1 base at J, with 8 bases between. CDR3 length: 14 amino acids. Germline CDR1 reads SGHDT; CDR2 reads YYEEEE. The CDR3 reads CASSLTMNTGELFF. For the CDR3, the DNA is TGTGCCAGCAGCCTTACCATGAACACCGGGGAGCTGTTTTTT.

This clonotype came up a few times. The chain employs TRBV3-1 and TRBJ1-1; D is perhaps TRBD1 (6 bases). The CDR3 consists of 15 residues. Germline CDR1 reads LGHDT; CDR2 reads YNNKEL (reference sequence). The V end lost 0 bases, the J end lost 8 bases, and 16 bases lay between the germline ends. The CDR3 loop reads CASSQDPGVGREAFF. The CDR3 nucleotides read TGTGCCAGCAGCCAAGACCCAGGGGTGGGGAGAGAAGCTTTCTTT.

This rearrangement joins TRBV11-2 to TRBJ2-3; the D is unclear. CDR3 size: 16 residues. Looked up from germline, CDR1 is SGHAT and CDR2 is FQNNGV. Trimming removed 0 bases at V and 2 bases at J, with 12 bases between. The CDR3 sequence: CASSLDRQLPTDTQYF. CDR3 DNA sequence: TGTGCCAGCAGCTTAGATCGTCAGCTACCCACAGATACGCAGTATTTT.

This clonotype was detected many times. The rearrangement links TRBV4-3 to TRBJ2-4, with D perhaps TRBD1 (6 bases). This CDR3 region has 13 residues. The germline V gene encodes CDR1 LGHNA and CDR2 YSLEER. The V and J ends lost 3 bases and 12 bases respectively, with 15 bases between them. The CDR3 here is CASSQRTGFSQYF. The DNA of the CDR3 is TGCGCCAGCAGCCAGCGCACAGGGTTTAGTCAGTACTTC.

In its sample, this clonotype was seen many times. This chain uses TRBV7-9 with TRBJ1-2; 8 nucleotides align to TRBD1. After removal of 5 bases from V and 7 bases from J, the junction contained 9 bases not matched to a gene. CDR1 is SEHNR, CDR2 FQNEAQ, per germline (reference sequence). The CDR3 is 14 amino acids. The CDR3 region is CASSIGQGDGGYTF. The CDR3 DNA reads as TGTGCCAGCAGCATTGGACAGGGAGATGGTGGCTACACCTTC.

This clonotype was counted ten times or more. The rearrangement joins TRBV4-1 to TRBJ2-4; D ambiguous. The CDR3 loop spans 14 amino acids. Germline-derived CDR1 and CDR2 are MGHRA and YSYEKL. Trimming shortened V by 1 base and J by 4 bases, and 8 bases separated the two germline ends. As DNA, the CDR3 is TGCGCCAGCAGCCAAGGGCAAGGAAAAAACATTCAGTACTTC. This sequence encodes CASSQGQGKNIQYF.

The chain is built from TRBV29-1 and TRBJ1-1; 10 nucleotides line up with TRBD1. This CDR3 has 15 amino acids. CDR1 SQVTM and CDR2 ANQGSEA come from the germline V gene. V gave up 7 bases and J gave up 1 base; unmatched junction bases: 9. CDR3 sequence reads: CSAQGTGAWNTEAFF. The CDR3 DNA reads as TGCAGCGCCCAAGGGACAGGGGCATGGAACACTGAAGCTTTCTTT.

The chain combines TRBV5-1 with TRBJ1-6; unclear D gene. Germline V gives CDR1 SGHRS, CDR2 YFSETQ. The V gene lost 4 bases and the J gene lost 5 bases, with 7 bases spanning the gap. The CDR3 consists of 13 residues. The DNA for the CDR3 is TGCGCCAGCAGCCCCCTGAATAATTCACCCCTCCACTTT. Encoded protein: CASSPLNNSPLHF.

DNA of the CDR3: TGCAGCGTGACTCGAGCGGGGACCCAAGAGACCCAGTACTTC. The encoded protein is CSVTRAGTQETQYF. The chain links TRBV29-1 to TRBJ2-5, with 7 bases fitting TRBD2. Trimming removed 6 bases from V and 1 base from J; junction bases left unmatched: 8. Germline CDR1 is SQVTM and CDR2 is ANQGSEA. This CDR3 has 14 amino acids.

This clonotype was seen ten or more times. The chain combines TRBV28 with TRBJ1-2, with a tentative D call TRBD1 (5 bases). CDR3 length: 14 residues. Germline CDR1 reads MDHEN; CDR2 reads SYDVKM. Trimming stripped 8 bases from V and 0 bases from J, with 13 bases between. The CDR3: CASSSWGTNYGYTF. The CDR3 bases are TGTGCCAGCTCCTCGTGGGGGACTAACTATGGCTACACCTTC.